The 8 T cell receptor beta chains below all came from one sample that was sequenced in a study of OX40 agonist ivuxolimab in advanced cancers. Produced via immunoSEQ multiplex PCR; TCRdb's table is partial and in-frame only. Here the sample spans about 37,000 clones, more than 75% being singletons. Sequenced material: CD4+ or CD8+ T cells sorted from blood, taken in a trial of the OX40 agonist ivuxolimab. The receptors here all came from an adult with an advanced solid tumor such as melanoma, head and neck, liver or kidney cancer.

The V call is TRBV7-2, the J call TRBJ2-7; 9 bases match TRBD2. After removal of 2 bases from V and 3 bases from J, the junction contained 5 bases not matched to a gene. Germline V gene lookup returns CDR1 SGHTA and CDR2 FQGNSA. This CDR3 is built from 15 residues. CDR3: CASSLTVAGDYEQYF. The CDR3 DNA is TGTGCCAGCAGCTTAACAGTAGCGGGGGACTACGAGCAGTACTTC.

The V gene is TRBV15, the J gene TRBJ2-3, with D perhaps TRBD1 (7 bases). Deletions cut 3 bases from V and 7 bases from J, with 11 bases between. The germline V gene encodes CDR1 LNHNV and CDR2 YYDKDF (reference sequence). The CDR3 extends over 13 amino acids. The CDR3 bases are TGTGCCACCAGCAGCCAGGGGGACTATACGCAGTATTTT. It specifies CATSSQGDYTQYF.

The chain employs TRBV7-2 and TRBJ2-2; D might be TRBD2 (6 bases). Germline CDR1 is SGHTA and CDR2 is FQGNSA. Trimming stripped 0 bases from V and 6 bases from J, with 8 bases between. This CDR3 comprises 14 residues. The CDR3 nucleotides read TGTGCCAGCAGCTTAGCTAGGGACTCCGGGGAGCTGTTTTTT. Protein product: CASSLARDSGELFF. The whole variable domain, remainder taken from reference TRBV7-2 and TRBJ2-2, is GAGVSQSPSNKVTEKGKDVELRCDPISGHTALYWYRQSLGQGLEFLIYFQGNSAPDKSGLPSDRFSAERTGGSVSTLTIQRTQQEDSAVYLCASSLARDSGELFFGEGSRLTVL.

V is TRBV27 and J is TRBJ2-5; TRBD1 agrees at 8 bases. The length of the CDR3 is 14 residues. CDR1 is MNHEY and CDR2 is SMNVEV in the germline V gene (reference sequence). The J segment lost 5 bases and the V segment lost 4 bases, leaving 6 bases of the junction unmatched. The CDR3 region has the DNA TGTGCCAGCAGTTGGACAGGGATTAGGGAGACCCAGTACTTC. As protein: CASSWTGIRETQYF.

The chain carries TRBV4-1 and TRBJ1-5; TRBD1 is a possible D gene (5 bases). CDR1 MGHRA and CDR2 YSYEKL come from the germline V gene. V lost 0 bases and J 6 bases, leaving 12 bases between the germline ends. The CDR3 extends over 15 amino acids. This chain's CDR3 is CASSQDSSGFQPQHF. DNA for the CDR3: TGCGCCAGCAGCCAAGACTCATCAGGGTTTCAGCCCCAGCATTTT.

The rearrangement uses TRBV7-8 and TRBJ1-1; no definite D call. The CDR3 extends over 14 amino acids. Looked up from germline, CDR1 is SGHVS and CDR2 is FQNEAQ. With 5 bases removed from V and 1 base from J, the gap between germline ends came to 11 bases. In DNA, the CDR3 is TGTGCCAGCAGCGAGGTTTTCGCGAACACTGAAGCTTTCTTT. Encoded protein: CASSEVFANTEAFF.

The rearrangement links TRBV28 to TRBJ2-5; perhaps TRBD2 as D (7 bases). The J call is in doubt because the DNA end fits TRBJ2-7 better. The CDR3 consists of 15 residues. Germline V gene lookup returns CDR1 MDHEN and CDR2 SYDVKM. The CDR3 region is CASSLGGASGYEQYF. CDR3 DNA sequence: TGTGCCAGCAGCCTGGGGGGGGCTAGCGGCTACGAGCAGTACTTC.

This chain links TRBV18 with TRBJ2-7; D might be TRBD1 (5 bases). This CDR3 contains 14 residues. V was clipped by 5 bases and J by 1 base, with 12 bases between them. CDR1 and CDR2 from the germline V gene are KGHSH and LQKENI. The DNA of the CDR3 is TGTGCCAGCTCAGTTAACGACAGATCCTACGAGCAGTACTTC. Protein product: CASSVNDRSYEQYF. The full variable domain, its missing parts supplied by reference TRBV18 and TRBJ2-7, is NAGVMQNPRHLVRRRGQEARLRCSPMKGHSHVYWYRQLPEEGLKFMVYLQKENIIDESGMPKERFSAEFPKEGPSILRIQQVVRGDSAAYFCASSVNDRSYEQYFGPGTRLTVT.